The 25 T cell receptor beta chains presented below share a single source sample, sequenced in a study of T cell repertoires in cytomegalovirus infection. These TCRs' antigens remain unknown. TCRdb re-called the reads with MiXCR, one entry per CDR3 protein. The data hold hundreds of thousands of distinct CDR3 sequences, with around 30% observed a single time. The material sequenced was cultured PBMCs, taken from culture after CMV antigen stimulation. The receptors were gathered from a human donor in good health (CMV status not recorded). Some clones in this sample may be carry-over from other donors' samples.

The chain joins TRBV5-6 to TRBJ1-1; D gene ambiguous. Trimming took 7 bases from V and 6 from J, leaving 16 bases between them. Germline V lookup: CDR1 SGHDT, CDR2 YYEEEE. The CDR3 has 13 residues. The DNA of the CDR3 is TGTGCCAGCGGGAGGAGGGTTGGCGCTGAAGCTTTCTTT. Translating it yields CASGRRVGAEAFF.

This clonotype was seen more than once but under ten times. This rearrangement joins TRBV11-2 to TRBJ2-5; tentatively, D is TRBD1 (5 bases). V lost 1 base, J lost 5 bases, and 11 bases lay in between. The CDR3 consists of 14 residues. Germline loops: CDR1 SGHAT, CDR2 FQNNGV. CDR3 loop: CASSLATVTETQYF. CDR3 DNA: TGTGCCAGCAGCTTAGCGACAGTTACCGAGACCCAGTACTTC.

This clonotype was found a few times. CDR3 sequence reads: CASSQRTGMRFSTDTQYF. In DNA, the CDR3 is TGCGCCAGCAGCCAACGGACAGGGATGAGGTTTAGCACAGATACGCAGTATTTT. The chain carries TRBV4-3 and TRBJ2-3, with 8 bases identical to TRBD1. CDR1 is LGHNA, CDR2 YSLEER, per germline. The CDR3 sequence is 18 residues long. V shed 2 bases and J 0 bases; nucleotides not matched to a gene: 10.

The J gene is TRBJ2-5, the V gene TRBV27; D may be TRBD1 (5 bases). CDR3 length: 14 residues. Germline lookup yields CDR1 MNHEY and CDR2 SMNVEV (reference sequence). V lost 5 bases and J lost 0, with 10 bases in between. CDR3 amino acids: CASSAWGYQETQYF. In nucleotides, the CDR3 is TGTGCCAGCAGTGCCTGGGGCTACCAAGAGACCCAGTACTTC.

There are many counts of this clonotype. The chain couples TRBV7-2 to TRBJ2-7, with 8 bases lining up with TRBD1. The CDR3 covers 14 residues. Germline assignment: CDR1 SGHTA and CDR2 FQGNSA. V was clipped by 4 bases and J by 1 base; unmatched bases: 3. The CDR3 DNA follows: TGTGCCAGCAGCTCATACAGGGGGTCCTACGAGCAGTACTTC. Protein sequence: CASSSYRGSYEQYF.

The chain employs TRBV28 and TRBJ1-5, with 8 bases fitting TRBD1. Germline V gene data show CDR1 as MDHEN and CDR2 as SYDVKM. V trimming: 4 bases; J trimming: 4 bases; junction bases outside the gene matches: 0. The CDR3 contains 13 residues. The CDR3 here is CASSWTGNQPQHF. In DNA form, the CDR3 reads TGTGCCAGCAGTTGGACAGGGAATCAGCCCCAGCATTTT.

The V gene is TRBV6-8, the J gene TRBJ1-1; 8 bases map to TRBD1. The CDR3 spans 15 residues. J gave up 1 base and V 2 bases, and 3 bases lay outside the gene matches. Germline loops: CDR1 MNHGY, CDR2 SAAAGT. The DNA for the CDR3 is TGTGCCAGCAGTTACGATGACAGGGGGAACACTGAAGCTTTCTTT. The encoded protein is CASSYDDRGNTEAFF.

The chain recombines TRBV20-1 with TRBJ1-4, with a possible D match to TRBD1 (6 bases). Trimming stripped 1 base from V and 8 bases from J, with 11 bases between. Germline lookup yields CDR1 DFQATT and CDR2 SNEGSKA (reference sequence). The CDR3 covers 13 residues. For the CDR3, the DNA is TGCAGTGCTAGAGCCCCGGACAGAGAAAAACTGTTTTTT. Translating gives CSARAPDREKLFF.

The chain is built from TRBV29-1 and TRBJ2-2, with 7 bases fitting TRBD1. The CDR3 has 16 amino acids. Germline V lookup: CDR1 SQVTM, CDR2 ANQGSEA. Trimming cost V 6 bases and J 6 bases; bases outside gene matches: 16. CDR3 in DNA: TGCAGCGTGGCTAAAGGGGGCAGGGCAGGGGCCGGGGAGCTGTTTTTT. Translation: CSVAKGGRAGAGELFF.

J is TRBJ2-7 and V is TRBV7-2; D call uncertain. Germline CDR1 is SGHTA and CDR2 is FQGNSA. The CDR3 length is 12 residues. V gave up 4 bases and J gave up 7 bases, with 11 bases separating them. CDR3 in amino acids: CASSSDWWEQYF. The CDR3 DNA follows: TGTGCCAGCAGCTCCGACTGGTGGGAGCAGTACTTC.

The V and J genes are TRBV20-1 and TRBJ1-5; no clear D. Trimming stripped 3 bases from V and 0 bases from J, with 15 bases between. Germline CDR1 DFQATT, CDR2 SNEGSKA (reference sequence). There are 16 residues in the CDR3. This CDR3 is CSASPNSPYSNQPQHF. CDR3 bases: TGCAGTGCTAGCCCCAATAGCCCCTATAGCAATCAGCCCCAGCATTTT.

Note on this clonotype: The final CDR3 position lacks the conserved phenylalanine or tryptophan, pointing to a likely read error. The V call is TRBV19, the J call TRBJ1-3; D remains ambiguous. The CDR3 has 13 amino acids. V lost 6 bases, J lost 0 bases, and 6 bases lay in between. In germline, CDR1 is LNHDA, CDR2 SQIVND (reference sequence). The CDR3 nucleotides are TGTGCCAGTAGAGGATTCTCTGGAAACACCATATATTTA. Protein sequence: CASRGFSGNTIYL.

This clonotype appeared once. The chain links TRBV4-2 to TRBJ2-1; weak D call: TRBD2 (5 bases). Trimming pared 1 base from V and 6 bases from J, leaving 13 bases between. The CDR3 is 15 amino acids. Germline CDR1 is LGHNA and CDR2 is YNFKEQ. CDR3 in amino acids: CASSQARVGSNEQFF. In DNA, the CDR3 is TGTGCCAGCAGCCAAGCGCGGGTGGGATCCAATGAGCAGTTCTTC.

The V gene is TRBV6-1, the J gene TRBJ1-2; 7 nucleotides agree with TRBD1. This CDR3 has 16 amino acids. CDR1 MNHNS and CDR2 SASEGT come from the germline V gene. V lost 5 bases, J lost 4 bases, and 13 bases stayed unmatched. CDR3 loop: CASSSPGQSRGYGYTF. As DNA, the CDR3 is TGTGCCAGCAGTTCGCCGGGACAGTCAAGGGGCTATGGCTACACCTTC.

The chain is built from TRBV19 and TRBJ1-5; D may be TRBD1 (6 bases). Germline V CDR1 and CDR2: LNHDA, SQIVND (reference sequence). The CDR3 length is 17 residues. Trimming stripped 4 bases from V and 4 bases from J, with 20 bases between. The CDR3: CASSTSHGQRDNQPQHF. DNA for the CDR3: TGTGCCAGTAGTACTAGTCATGGACAGAGAGATAATCAGCCCCAGCATTTT.

The chain combines TRBV6-1 with TRBJ2-3; 9 bases map to TRBD1. V lost 3 bases to trimming and J lost 1 base; unmatched junction nucleotides: 5. The CDR3 runs 16 residues. Germline lookup yields CDR1 MNHNS and CDR2 SASEGT. Written as DNA, the CDR3 is TGTGCCAGCAGTGAGGGGACAGGGAGGGGCACAGATACGCAGTATTTT. Its translation: CASSEGTGRGTDTQYF.

This chain connects TRBV11-2 to TRBJ2-7, with a weak D call TRBD1 (5 bases). Germline loops: CDR1 SGHAT, CDR2 FQNNGV. V was pared by 1 base and J by 3 bases, with 13 bases between. This CDR3 is 15 amino acids long. CDR3 DNA: TGTGCCAGCAGCTTAGGGGTCCCAGGGATCTACGAGCAGTACTTC. It yields the protein CASSLGVPGIYEQYF.

The chain couples TRBV27 to TRBJ2-3; weak D call: TRBD2 (5 bases). Germline V CDR1 and CDR2: MNHEY, SMNVEV (reference sequence). This CDR3 has 15 residues. Trimming left V 5 bases short and J 4 bases short, with 16 bases between. Written as DNA, the CDR3 is TGTGCCAGCAGTCTAACAAGGTGGGGAGCAGATACGCAGTATTTT. This encodes CASSLTRWGADTQYF.

The V gene is TRBV6-2 or TRBV6-3, the J gene TRBJ2-1, with TRBD2 identical over 8 bases. Trimming cost V 6 bases and J 7 bases; bases outside gene matches: 8. The CDR3 has 14 residues. In germline, CDR1 is MNHEY, CDR2 SVGEGT. In DNA form, the CDR3 reads TGTGCCAGCAGGCCAGCGGGAGTGCGGAATGAGCAGTTCTTC. Its protein product is CASRPAGVRNEQFF.

V and J are TRBV28 and TRBJ2-1, with 7 bases fitting TRBD2. V shed 6 bases, J shed 7 bases, and the junction held 12 bases outside the gene matches. Germline V gene data show CDR1 as MDHEN and CDR2 as SYDVKM. The CDR3 has 15 amino acids. CDR3 residues: CASSINKRGGNEQFF. The CDR3 DNA sequence: TGTGCCAGCAGCATAAATAAACGGGGAGGGAATGAGCAGTTCTTC.

This clonotype has just a few counts. This chain's CDR3 is CASSYPGHFRHEQYF. The CDR3 region has the DNA TGTGCCAGCAGTTACCCAGGACACTTTCGACACGAGCAGTACTTC. V usage is TRBV6-2 or TRBV6-3 and J usage is TRBJ2-7, with D possibly matching TRBD1 (5 bases). Trimming cost V 2 bases and J 5 bases, with 16 bases left between them. Germline-derived CDR1 and CDR2 are MNHEY and SVGEGT. This CDR3 region has 15 residues.

In this sample, this clonotype turned up a few times. The chain carries TRBV12-3 or TRBV12-4 and TRBJ2-7; D unclear. Deletions cut 4 bases from V and 7 bases from J, with 17 bases between. The CDR3 runs to 14 residues. The DNA for the CDR3 is TGTGCCAGCAGTTGGGGAATCTCGTCTGGGGAGCAGTACTTC. Its protein product is CASSWGISSGEQYF.

In nucleotides, the CDR3 is TGTGCCAGCACTTTTGGCGGATGGGGAAACACCATATATTTT. Translation gives CASTFGGWGNTIYF. The chain employs TRBV12-3 or TRBV12-4 and TRBJ1-3, with unresolved D. The CDR3 is 14 amino acids. Trimming pared 7 bases from V and 4 bases from J, leaving 14 bases between.

This chain links TRBV20-1 with TRBJ2-5; 8 positions agree with TRBD2. The CDR3 sequence is 16 residues long. V was pared by 0 bases and J by 1 base, with 7 bases of the junction left unmatched. In germline, CDR1 is DFQATT, CDR2 SNEGSKA (reference sequence). CDR3: CSARDTAGAIQETQYF. The CDR3, as DNA: TGCAGTGCTAGAGATACAGCGGGGGCCATCCAAGAGACCCAGTACTTC.

The rearrangement links TRBV5-4 to TRBJ2-1; possibly TRBD2 for D (6 bases). The CDR3 is 14 amino acids. V was shortened by 5 bases and J by 0 bases, with 9 bases between the two germline ends. CDR1 SGHNT and CDR2 YYREEE come from the germline V gene (reference sequence). The CDR3 is CASSVGGSYNEQFF. CDR3 DNA: TGTGCCAGCAGTGTCGGGGGCTCCTACAATGAGCAGTTCTTC.